The subject of this entry is one TCR beta chain. What it binds is not known. Germline V gene sequence: CDR1 SGHRS, CDR2 YFSETQ. The CDR3 totals 15 residues. Unmatched junction bases numbered 10, after V lost 5 bases and J lost 3 bases. This sample was taken from a study of cytomegalovirus exposure and HLA in healthy donors. Overall study findings and caveats: In a later analysis, at a false discovery rate of 0.05, 17,000 or so TCR beta sequences were associated with HLA alleles. It was taken for granted in presence/absence analyses that sequencing depth across donors was roughly uniform. Earlier analysis found most TCR beta V segments productive about 87% or about 30% of the time.

With 60 Vbeta and 13 Jbeta primers, the PCR was carried out. Authors' analysis steps: Around 83 million unique TCR beta chains, roughly 11 million shared, were counted in a later analysis. Data came from immunoSEQ multiplex PCR; TCRdb stores just in-frame clones and leaves some out. The V and J calls and clone size are taken from that table; D and trimming were inferred from the DNA. The repertoire holds a few hundred thousand clones, with over 90% as singletons. The receptor comes from a girl aged 2-10 years in good health and CMV-seronegative. Specimen: PBMCs. V is TRBV5-1 and J is TRBJ1-2, with 7 nucleotides matching TRBD1. DNA of the CDR3: TGCGCCAGCAGATTTCCGGGACAGCGAGACTATGGCTACACCTTC. Translated: CASRFPGQRDYGYTF.